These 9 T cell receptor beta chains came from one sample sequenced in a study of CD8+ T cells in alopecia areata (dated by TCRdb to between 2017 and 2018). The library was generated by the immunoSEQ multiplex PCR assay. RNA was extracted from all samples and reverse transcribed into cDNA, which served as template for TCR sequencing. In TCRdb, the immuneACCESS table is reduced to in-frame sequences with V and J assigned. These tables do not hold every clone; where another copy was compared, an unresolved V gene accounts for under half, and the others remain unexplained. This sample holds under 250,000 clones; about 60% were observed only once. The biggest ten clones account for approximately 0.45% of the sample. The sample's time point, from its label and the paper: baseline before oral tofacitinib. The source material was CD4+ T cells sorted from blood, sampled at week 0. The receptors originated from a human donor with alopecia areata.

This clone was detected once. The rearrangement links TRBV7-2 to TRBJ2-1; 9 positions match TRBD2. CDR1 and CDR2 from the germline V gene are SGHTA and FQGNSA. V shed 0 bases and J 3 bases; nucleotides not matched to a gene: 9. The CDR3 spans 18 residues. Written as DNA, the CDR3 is TGTGCCAGCAGCTTAGCGACTAGCGGAAGTACAATCTACAATGAGCAGTTCTTC. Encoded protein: CASSLATSGSTIYNEQFF.

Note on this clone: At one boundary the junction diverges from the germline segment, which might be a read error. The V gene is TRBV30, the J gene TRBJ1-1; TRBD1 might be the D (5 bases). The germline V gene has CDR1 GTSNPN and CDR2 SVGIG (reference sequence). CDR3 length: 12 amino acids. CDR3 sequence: CLLRGGFTEAFF. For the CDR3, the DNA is TGCTTACTTCGTGGGGGGTTCACTGAAGCTTTCTTT. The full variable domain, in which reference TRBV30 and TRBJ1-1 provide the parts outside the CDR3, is SQTIHQWPATLVQPVGSPLSLECTVEGTSNPNLYWYRQAAGRGLQLLFYSVGIGQISSEVPQNLSASRPQDRQFILSSKKLLLSDSGFYLCLLRGGFTEAFFGQGTRLTVV.

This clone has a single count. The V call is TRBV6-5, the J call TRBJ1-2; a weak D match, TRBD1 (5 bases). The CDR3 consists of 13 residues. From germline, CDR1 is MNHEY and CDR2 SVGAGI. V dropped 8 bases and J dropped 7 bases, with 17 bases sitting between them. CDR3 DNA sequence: TGTGCCAGCCACGGGGGGGTAGAATCTGGCTACACCTTC. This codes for CASHGGVESGYTF.

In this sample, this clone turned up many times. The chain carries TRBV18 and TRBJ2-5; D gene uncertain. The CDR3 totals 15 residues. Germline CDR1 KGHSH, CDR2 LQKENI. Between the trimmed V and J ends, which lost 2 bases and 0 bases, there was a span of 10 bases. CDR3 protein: CASSPRLQYQETQYF. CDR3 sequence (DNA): TGTGCCAGCTCACCAAGGCTCCAGTACCAAGAGACCCAGTACTTC.

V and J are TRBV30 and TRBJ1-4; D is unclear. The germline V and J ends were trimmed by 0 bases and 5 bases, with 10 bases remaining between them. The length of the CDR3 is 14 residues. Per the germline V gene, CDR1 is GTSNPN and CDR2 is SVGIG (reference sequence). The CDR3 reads CAWSVARSNEKLFF. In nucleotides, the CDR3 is TGTGCCTGGAGTGTTGCTCGGTCCAATGAAAAACTGTTTTTT.

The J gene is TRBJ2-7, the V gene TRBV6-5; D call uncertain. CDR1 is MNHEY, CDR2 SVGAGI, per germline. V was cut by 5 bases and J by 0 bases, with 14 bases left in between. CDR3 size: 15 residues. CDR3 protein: CASSPDGPGSYEQYF. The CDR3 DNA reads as TGTGCCAGCAGTCCGGACGGGCCCGGCTCCTACGAGCAGTACTTC.

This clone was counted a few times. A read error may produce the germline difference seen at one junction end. This chain's CDR3 is CASSPIPGQGHF. CDR3 nucleotides: TGCGCCAGCAGCCCGATCCCGGGACAGGGGCACTTC. This chain uses TRBV5-1 with TRBJ2-5; TRBD1 matches at 10 bases. From germline, CDR1 is SGHRS and CDR2 YFSETQ. The CDR3 spans 12 residues.

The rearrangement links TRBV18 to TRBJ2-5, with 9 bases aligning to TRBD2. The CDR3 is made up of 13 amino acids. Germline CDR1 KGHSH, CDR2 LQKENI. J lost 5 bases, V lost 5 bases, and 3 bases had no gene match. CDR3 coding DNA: TGTGCCAGCTCATCAGGACTAGCGGAGACCCAGTACTTC. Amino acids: CASSSGLAETQYF.

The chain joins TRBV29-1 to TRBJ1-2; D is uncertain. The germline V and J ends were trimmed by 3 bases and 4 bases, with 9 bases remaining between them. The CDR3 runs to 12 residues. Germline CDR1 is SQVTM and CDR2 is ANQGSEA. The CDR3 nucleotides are TGCAGCGTTGACGACGGGTTCTATGGCTACACCTTC. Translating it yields CSVDDGFYGYTF. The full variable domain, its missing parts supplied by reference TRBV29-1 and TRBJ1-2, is SAVISQKPSRDICQRGTSLTIQCQVDSQVTMMFWYRQQPGQSLTLIATANQGSEATYESGFVIDKFPISRPNLTFSTLTVSNMSPEDSSIYLCSVDDGFYGYTFGSGTRLTVV.